Detailed here is one T cell receptor beta chain. As yet, its antigen is unknown. This entry belongs to a study of T cell responses to AZD1222 COVID-19 vaccine. Study background: Second-dose intervals near 4 or 12 weeks were combined. Notes on the study in general: Only a handful of AZD1222 recipients, roughly six in all, had baseline seropositivity. Spike-specific TCRs gained breadth and depth after people received two AZD1222 doses.

Generated by immunoSEQ multiplex PCR, the TCRdb table keeps only in-frame clones and is missing some. The sample holds approximately 74,000 clones, roughly 88% seen once. The V gene end was trimmed by 7 bases and the J gene end by 5 bases; junction bases not matched to a gene: 4. This CDR3 is built from 13 residues. Germline loops: CDR1 ENHRY, CDR2 SYGVKD. The V and J genes are TRBV10-3 and TRBJ1-1; 10 nucleotides agree with TRBD1. This TCR came from an adult in good health. The sample here was peripheral blood, taken on day 0 of AZD1222 vaccination. The CDR3 spells CAIKGGQGTEAFF. The CDR3 DNA is TGTGCCATCAAAGGGGGACAGGGGACTGAAGCTTTCTTT.